This TCR beta chain was obtained from a study of identical twins. With 5 bases clipped from V and 4 bases from J, the junction kept 5 bases outside the gene matches. Germline V gives CDR1 SGHNT, CDR2 YYREEE (reference sequence). The CDR3 is made up of 14 amino acids. To note about this clonotype: What it binds is not known.

A universal primer site was incorporated via template switching, and the cDNA contained unique molecular identifiers. Via MiXCR, TCRdb re-called the 5' RACE reads, giving one row per CDR3 protein. The sample carries 750,000 to 950,000 distinct CDR3 sequences, approximately 13% recorded once. Broader study findings: Its conclusions, products of cross-sectional statistical analysis, did not come from following the same donors. For out-of-frame beta sequences, excess twin sharing was weaker. The abundant beta clonotypes from cord blood had fewer insertions, and memory repertoires had none of this.

In addition, the sample was reused for a study of yellow fever vaccine responses in identical twins.

The sequence was obtained from a woman aged 18-30 years in good health. The sample taken for sequencing was PBMCs. The rearrangement uses TRBV5-4 and TRBJ2-3; 9 nucleotides line up with TRBD1. DNA for the CDR3: TGTGCCAGCAGTGACAGGGGGTTCGCAGATACGCAGTATTTT. It encodes CASSDRGFADTQYF.